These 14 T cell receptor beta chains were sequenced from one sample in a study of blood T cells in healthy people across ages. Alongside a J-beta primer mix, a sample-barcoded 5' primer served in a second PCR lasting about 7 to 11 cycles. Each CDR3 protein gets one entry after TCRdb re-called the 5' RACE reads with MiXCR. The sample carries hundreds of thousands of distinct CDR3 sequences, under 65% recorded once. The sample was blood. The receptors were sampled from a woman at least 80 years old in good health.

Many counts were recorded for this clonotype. DNA of the CDR3: TGCAGTGCTAAGGGCCTAGCCAAAAACATTCAGTACTTC. Its protein is CSAKGLAKNIQYF. The rearrangement uses TRBV20-1 and TRBJ2-4; D ambiguous. CDR1 and CDR2 (germline): DFQATT, SNEGSKA (reference sequence). Trimming stripped 4 bases from V and 0 bases from J, with 7 bases between. This CDR3 is 13 amino acids long.

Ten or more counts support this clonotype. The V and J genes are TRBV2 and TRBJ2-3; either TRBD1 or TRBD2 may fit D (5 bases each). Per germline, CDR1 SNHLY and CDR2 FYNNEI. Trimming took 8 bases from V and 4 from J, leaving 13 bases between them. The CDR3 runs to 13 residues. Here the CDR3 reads CASSQGEADTQYF. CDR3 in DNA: TGTGCCAGCTCCCAGGGAGAGGCAGATACGCAGTATTTT.

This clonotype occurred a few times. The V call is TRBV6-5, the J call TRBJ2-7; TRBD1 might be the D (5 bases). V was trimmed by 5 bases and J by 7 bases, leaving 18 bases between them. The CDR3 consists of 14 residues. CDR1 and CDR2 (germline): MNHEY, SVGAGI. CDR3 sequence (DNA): TGTGCCAGCAGTGTCGGACCAAGGGGTAATGAGCAGTACTTC. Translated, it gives CASSVGPRGNEQYF.

CDR3 coding DNA: TGCGCCAGCAGCTCCGAGGACTATCTCTCCTACAATGAGCAGTTCTTC. Its protein is CASSSEDYLSYNEQFF. The chain links TRBV5-1 to TRBJ2-1; tentative D call: TRBD2 (6 bases). The CDR3 is 16 amino acids. Between the trimmed V and J ends, which lost 3 bases and 0 bases, there was a span of 13 bases. Per germline, CDR1 SGHRS and CDR2 YFSETQ. Variable domain in full (rest from reference TRBV5-1 and TRBJ2-1): KAGVTQTPRYLIKTRGQQVTLSCSPISGHRSVSWYQQTPGQGLQFLFEYFSETQRNKGNFPGRFSGRQFSNSRSEMNVSTLELGDSALYLCASSSEDYLSYNEQFFGPGTRLTVL.

CDR3 protein: CAISAPWTAGLAGFYEQYF. In DNA form, the CDR3 reads TGTGCCATCAGTGCCCCGTGGACAGCAGGACTAGCGGGCTTCTACGAGCAGTACTTC. V gene TRBV10-3 combines with J gene TRBJ2-7; 11 nucleotides line up with TRBD2. Trimming removed 4 bases from V and 3 bases from J; junction bases left unmatched: 17. Germline CDR1 is ENHRY and CDR2 is SYGVKD. This CDR3 region has 19 residues.

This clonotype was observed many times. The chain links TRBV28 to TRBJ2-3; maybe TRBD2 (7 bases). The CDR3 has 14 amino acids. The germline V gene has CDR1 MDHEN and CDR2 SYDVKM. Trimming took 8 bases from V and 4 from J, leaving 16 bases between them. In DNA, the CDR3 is TGTGCCAGCGAGGGGGGAGGGCCTGCAGATACGCAGTATTTT. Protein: CASEGGGPADTQYF.

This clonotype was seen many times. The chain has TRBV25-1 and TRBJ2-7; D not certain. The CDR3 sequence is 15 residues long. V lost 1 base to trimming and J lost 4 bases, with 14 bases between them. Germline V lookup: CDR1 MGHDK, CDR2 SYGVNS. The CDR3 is CASSESSLAKYEQYF. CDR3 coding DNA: TGTGCCAGCAGTGAATCTTCCTTGGCGAAGTACGAGCAGTACTTC.

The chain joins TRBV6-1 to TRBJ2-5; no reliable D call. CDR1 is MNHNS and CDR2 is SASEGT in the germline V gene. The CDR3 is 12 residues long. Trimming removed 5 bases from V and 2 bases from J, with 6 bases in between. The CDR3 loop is CASSWWQETQYF. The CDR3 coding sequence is TGTGCCAGCAGTTGGTGGCAAGAGACCCAGTACTTC.

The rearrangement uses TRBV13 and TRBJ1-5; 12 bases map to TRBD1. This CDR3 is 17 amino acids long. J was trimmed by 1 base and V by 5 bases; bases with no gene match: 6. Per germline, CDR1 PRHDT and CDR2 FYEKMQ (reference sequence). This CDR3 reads CASSEGQGAISNQPQHF. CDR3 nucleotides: TGTGCCAGCAGCGAGGGACAGGGGGCGATAAGCAATCAGCCCCAGCATTTT.

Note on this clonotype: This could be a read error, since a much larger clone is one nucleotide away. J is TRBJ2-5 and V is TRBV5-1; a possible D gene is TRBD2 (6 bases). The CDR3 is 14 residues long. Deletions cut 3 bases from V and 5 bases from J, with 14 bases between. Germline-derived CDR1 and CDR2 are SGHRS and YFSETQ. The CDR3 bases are TGCGCCAGCAGCTGGGGGGATTTCGAGGAGACCCAGTACTTC. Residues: CASSWGDFEETQYF.

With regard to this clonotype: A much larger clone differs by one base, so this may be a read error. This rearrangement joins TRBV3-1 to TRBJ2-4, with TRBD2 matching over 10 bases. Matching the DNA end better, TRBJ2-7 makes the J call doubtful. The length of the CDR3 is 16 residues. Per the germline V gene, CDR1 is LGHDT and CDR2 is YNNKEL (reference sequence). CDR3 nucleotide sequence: TGTGCCCGCAGCCAAGCGGGTACTATAGCGGGAGGCGAGCAGTACTTC. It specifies CARSQAGTIAGGEQYF.

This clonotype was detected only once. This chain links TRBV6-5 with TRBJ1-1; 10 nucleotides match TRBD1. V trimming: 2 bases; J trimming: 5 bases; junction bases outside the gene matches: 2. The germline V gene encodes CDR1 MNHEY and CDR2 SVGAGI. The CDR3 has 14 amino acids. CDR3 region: CASSYPGQGTEAFF. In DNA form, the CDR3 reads TGTGCCAGCAGTTACCCGGGACAGGGGACTGAAGCTTTCTTT.

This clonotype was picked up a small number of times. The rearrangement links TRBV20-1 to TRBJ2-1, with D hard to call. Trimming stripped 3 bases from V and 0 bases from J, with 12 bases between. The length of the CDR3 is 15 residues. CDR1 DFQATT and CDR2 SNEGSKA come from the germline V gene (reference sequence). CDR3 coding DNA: TGCAGTGCTAGTCTACTTCCAAGCTCCTACAATGAGCAGTTCTTC. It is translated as CSASLLPSSYNEQFF.

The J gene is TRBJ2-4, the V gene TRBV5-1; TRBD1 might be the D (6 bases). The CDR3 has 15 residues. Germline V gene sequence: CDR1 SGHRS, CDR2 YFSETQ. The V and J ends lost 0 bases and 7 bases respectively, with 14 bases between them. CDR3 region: CASSLAAQGFNIQYF. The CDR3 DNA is TGCGCCAGCAGCTTGGCCGCCCAGGGGTTTAACATTCAGTACTTC.